What follows is one TCR beta chain and its context. The data are from a study of blood T cell repertoires in COVID-19. Study in general: Specimens from acute and convalescent COVID-19 originated in the United States, Italy and Spain. The cDNA or gDNA used as material had been derived from T cells, B-cell-depleted T cells, or PBMCs.

Original processing methods: Researchers report that nucleated cell counts were estimated from reference gene primer amplification. Profiled with immunoSEQ multiplex PCR; TCRdb holds only in-frame clones, not every one. V and J calls and clone size are copied from that table; D and trimming were computed from the DNA. The top ten hold 9.5% to 12% of the sample, which has about 140,000 clones, around 90% seen once. The sample comprised peripheral blood. The source is a woman aged 80 or over with acute or convalescent COVID-19.

For the CDR3, the DNA is TGTGCCACCAGCAGAGATAGGGAGGGGGTCTACGAGCAGTACTTC. It codes for CATSRDREGVYEQYF. The chain has TRBV15 and TRBJ2-7; D might be TRBD2 (7 bases). The CDR3 spans 15 residues. Trimming pared 0 bases from V and 3 bases from J, leaving 12 bases between. Germline lookup yields CDR1 LNHNV and CDR2 YYDKDF (reference sequence).